This T cell receptor beta chain is from a study of post-analysis software for immune sequencing data. On this clonotype: The CDR3 does not end in the conserved phenylalanine or tryptophan, so this is likely a read error.

Sequencing libraries made from TCR beta cDNA carried unique molecular identifiers. From roughly 1 to 10 million T cells, hundreds of thousands of cDNA molecules were obtained. TCRdb independently ran MiXCR on the PCR reads; one entry per CDR3 protein. The sample lists 380,000 or so distinct CDR3 sequences; 30% to 45% were seen once. The receptor was isolated from a girl under 18 with multiple sclerosis. Sequenced sample: blood.

CDR3 nucleotides: TGTGCCATCAGTGAGTACGGGACAGACATTACTCCCAACACTGAAGCTTTCTTG. It translates to CAISEYGTDITPNTEAFL. The V gene is TRBV10-3, the J gene TRBJ1-1; 7 positions agree with TRBD1. The length of the CDR3 is 18 residues. Per the germline V gene, CDR1 is ENHRY and CDR2 is SYGVKD. V was clipped by 1 base and J by 2 bases; unmatched bases: 13.